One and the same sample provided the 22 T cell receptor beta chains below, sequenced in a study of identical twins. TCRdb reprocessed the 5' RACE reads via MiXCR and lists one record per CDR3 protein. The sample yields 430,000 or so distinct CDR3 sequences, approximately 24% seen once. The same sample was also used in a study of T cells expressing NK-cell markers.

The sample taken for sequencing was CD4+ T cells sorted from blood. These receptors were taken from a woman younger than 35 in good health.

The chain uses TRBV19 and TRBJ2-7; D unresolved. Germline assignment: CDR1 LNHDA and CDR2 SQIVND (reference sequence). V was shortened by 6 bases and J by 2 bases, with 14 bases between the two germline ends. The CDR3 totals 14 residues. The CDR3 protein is CASSDRGFTYEQYF. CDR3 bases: TGTGCCAGTAGCGACCGCGGCTTTACCTACGAGCAGTACTTC.

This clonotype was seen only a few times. The DNA for the CDR3 is TGCGCCAGCAGCGGACCGGGACAGGTAAACACTGAAGCTTTCTTT. It encodes CASSGPGQVNTEAFF. This chain links TRBV5-1 with TRBJ1-1, with TRBD1 matching 8 bases. Trimming took 4 bases from V and 2 from J; bases not matched to a gene: 7. CDR3 length equals 15 residues. In germline, CDR1 is SGHRS, CDR2 YFSETQ.

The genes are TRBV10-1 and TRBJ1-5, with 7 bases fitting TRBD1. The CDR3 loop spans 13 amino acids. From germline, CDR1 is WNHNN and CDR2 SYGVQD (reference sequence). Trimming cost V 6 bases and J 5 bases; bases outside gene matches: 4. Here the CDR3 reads CASSAGTDQPQHF. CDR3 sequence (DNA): TGCGCCAGCAGCGCCGGGACAGATCAGCCCCAGCATTTT.

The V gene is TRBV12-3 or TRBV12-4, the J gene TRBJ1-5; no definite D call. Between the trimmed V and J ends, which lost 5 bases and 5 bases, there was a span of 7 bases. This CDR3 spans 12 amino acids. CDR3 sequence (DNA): TGTGCCAGCAGTGACCAGTATCAGCCCCAGCATTTT. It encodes CASSDQYQPQHF.

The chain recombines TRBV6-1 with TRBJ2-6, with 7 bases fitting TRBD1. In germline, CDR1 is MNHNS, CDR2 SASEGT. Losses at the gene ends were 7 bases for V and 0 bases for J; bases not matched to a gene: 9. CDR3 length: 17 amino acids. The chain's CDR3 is CASIDRVPLSGANVLTF. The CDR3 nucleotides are TGTGCCAGCATCGACAGGGTGCCTCTCTCTGGGGCCAACGTCCTGACTTTC.

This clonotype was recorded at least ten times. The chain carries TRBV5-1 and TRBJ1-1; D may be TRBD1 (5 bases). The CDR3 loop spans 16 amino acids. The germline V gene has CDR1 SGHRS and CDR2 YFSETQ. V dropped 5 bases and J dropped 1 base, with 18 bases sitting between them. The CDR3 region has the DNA TGCGCCAGCAGTCGTACGAGGACGGGGGGGAACACTGAAGCTTTCTTT. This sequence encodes CASSRTRTGGNTEAFF.

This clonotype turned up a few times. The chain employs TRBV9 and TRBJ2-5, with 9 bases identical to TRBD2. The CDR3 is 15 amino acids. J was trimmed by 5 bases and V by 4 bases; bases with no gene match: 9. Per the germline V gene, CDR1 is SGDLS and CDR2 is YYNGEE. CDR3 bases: TGTGCCAGCAGCACCCGTAGCGGGGGCTACGAGACCCAGTACTTC. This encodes CASSTRSGGYETQYF.

DNA of the CDR3: TGTGCCAGCAGCTTAAGGGTACAAGAGACCCAGTACTTC. Translating it yields CASSLRVQETQYF. The chain combines TRBV7-2 with TRBJ2-5; no clear D. Germline V gene sequence: CDR1 SGHTA, CDR2 FQGNSA. V lost 2 bases, J lost 2 bases, and 6 bases lay in between. This CDR3 spans 13 amino acids. The full variable domain, in which reference TRBV7-2 and TRBJ2-5 provide the parts outside the CDR3, is GAGVSQSPSNKVTEKGKDVELRCDPISGHTALYWYRQSLGQGLEFLIYFQGNSAPDKSGLPSDRFSAERTGGSVSTLTIQRTQQEDSAVYLCASSLRVQETQYFGPGTRLLVL.

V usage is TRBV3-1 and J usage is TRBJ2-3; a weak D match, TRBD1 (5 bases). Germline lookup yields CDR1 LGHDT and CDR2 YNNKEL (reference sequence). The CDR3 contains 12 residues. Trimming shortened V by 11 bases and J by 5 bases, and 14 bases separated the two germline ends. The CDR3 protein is CAASAGKDTQYF. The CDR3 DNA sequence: TGTGCCGCCTCGGCAGGGAAAGATACGCAGTATTTT.

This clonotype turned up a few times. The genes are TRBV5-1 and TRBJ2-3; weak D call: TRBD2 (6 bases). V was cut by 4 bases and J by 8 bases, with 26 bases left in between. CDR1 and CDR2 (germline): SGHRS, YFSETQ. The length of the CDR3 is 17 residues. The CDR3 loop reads CASSRIHLALERGTQYF. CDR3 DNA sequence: TGCGCCAGCAGCCGAATCCATCTAGCGCTCGAACGGGGTACGCAGTATTTT.

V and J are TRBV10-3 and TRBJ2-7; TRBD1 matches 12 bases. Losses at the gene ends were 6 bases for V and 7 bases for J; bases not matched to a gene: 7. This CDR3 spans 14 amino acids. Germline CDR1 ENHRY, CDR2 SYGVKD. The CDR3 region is CAISGTGGFGEQYF. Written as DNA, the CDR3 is TGTGCCATCAGCGGGACAGGGGGCTTCGGTGAGCAGTACTTC.

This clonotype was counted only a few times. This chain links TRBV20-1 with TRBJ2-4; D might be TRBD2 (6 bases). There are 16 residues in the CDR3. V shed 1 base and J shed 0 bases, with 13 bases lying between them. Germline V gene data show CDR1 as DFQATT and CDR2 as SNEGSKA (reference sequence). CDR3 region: CSARVGGIIAKNIQYF. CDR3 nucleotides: TGCAGTGCTAGAGTCGGAGGGATTATAGCCAAAAACATTCAGTACTTC.

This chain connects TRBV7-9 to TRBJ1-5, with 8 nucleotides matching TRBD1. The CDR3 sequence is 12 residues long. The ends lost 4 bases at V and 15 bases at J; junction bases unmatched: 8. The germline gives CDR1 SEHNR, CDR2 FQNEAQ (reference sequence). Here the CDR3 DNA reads TGTGCCAGCAGCTCAACAGGGGGATCACGGCATTTT. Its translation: CASSSTGGSRHF.

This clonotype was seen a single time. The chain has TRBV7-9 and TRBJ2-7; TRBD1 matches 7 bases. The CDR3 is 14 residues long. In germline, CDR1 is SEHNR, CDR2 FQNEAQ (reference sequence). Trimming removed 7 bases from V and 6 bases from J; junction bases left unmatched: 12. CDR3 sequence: CASIQGGLSTEQYF. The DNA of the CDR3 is TGTGCCAGCATTCAAGGGGGCTTGTCGACCGAGCAGTACTTC. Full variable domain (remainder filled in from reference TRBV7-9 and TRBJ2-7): DTGVSQNPRHKITKRGQNVTFRCDPISEHNRLYWYRQTLGQGPEFLTYFQNEAQLEKSRLLSDRFSAERPKGSFSTLEIQRTEQGDSAMYLCASIQGGLSTEQYFGPGTRLTVT.

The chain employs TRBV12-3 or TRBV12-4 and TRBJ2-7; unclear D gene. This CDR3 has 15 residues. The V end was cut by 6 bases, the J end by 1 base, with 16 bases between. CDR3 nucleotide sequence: TGTGCCAGCAGCTCCGGGCCCAAAAATTCCTACGAGCAGTACTTC. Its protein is CASSSGPKNSYEQYF.

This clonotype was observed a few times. The CDR3 DNA reads as TGCAGCTCCCGGAGGGGGGATGAGCAGTTCTTC. It translates to CSSRRGDEQFF. The chain has TRBV29-1 and TRBJ2-1; D might be TRBD1 or TRBD2, each matching 6 bases. With 8 bases removed from V and 8 bases from J, the gap between germline ends came to 13 bases. The germline gives CDR1 SQVTM, CDR2 ANQGSEA. The CDR3 has 11 amino acids.

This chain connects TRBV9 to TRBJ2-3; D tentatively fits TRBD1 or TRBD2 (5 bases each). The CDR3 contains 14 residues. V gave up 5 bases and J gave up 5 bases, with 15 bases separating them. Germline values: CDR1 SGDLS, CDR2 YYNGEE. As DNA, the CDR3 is TGTGCCAGCAGTAACCGGGGCTACCAAGATACGCAGTATTTT. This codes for CASSNRGYQDTQYF.

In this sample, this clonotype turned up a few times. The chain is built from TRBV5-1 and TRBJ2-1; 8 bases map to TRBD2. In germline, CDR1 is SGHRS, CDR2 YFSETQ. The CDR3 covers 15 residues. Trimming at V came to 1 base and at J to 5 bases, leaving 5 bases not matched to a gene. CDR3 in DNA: TGCGCCAGCAGCTTGAGCGGGGGATTAGACAATGAGCAGTTCTTC. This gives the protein CASSLSGGLDNEQFF.

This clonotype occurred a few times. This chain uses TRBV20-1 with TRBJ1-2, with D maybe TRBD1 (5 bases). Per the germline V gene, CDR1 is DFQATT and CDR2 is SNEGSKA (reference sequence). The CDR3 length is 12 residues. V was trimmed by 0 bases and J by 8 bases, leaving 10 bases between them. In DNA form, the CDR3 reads TGCAGTGCTAGAGATGATAGGGACGGCTACACCTTC. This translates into CSARDDRDGYTF.

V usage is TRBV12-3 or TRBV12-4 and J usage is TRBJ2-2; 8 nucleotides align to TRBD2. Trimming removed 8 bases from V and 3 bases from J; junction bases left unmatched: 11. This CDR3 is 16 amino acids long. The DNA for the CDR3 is TGTGCCAGCTCTAAAACGGGCGGGGGGTACACCGGGGAGCTGTTTTTT. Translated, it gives CASSKTGGGYTGELFF.

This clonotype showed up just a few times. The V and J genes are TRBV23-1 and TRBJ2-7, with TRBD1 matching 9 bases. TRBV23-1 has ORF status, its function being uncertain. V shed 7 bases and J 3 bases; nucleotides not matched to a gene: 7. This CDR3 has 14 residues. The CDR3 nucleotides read TGCGCCAGCATCGGGACAGGGTTCTTCTACGAGCAGTACTTC. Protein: CASIGTGFFYEQYF.

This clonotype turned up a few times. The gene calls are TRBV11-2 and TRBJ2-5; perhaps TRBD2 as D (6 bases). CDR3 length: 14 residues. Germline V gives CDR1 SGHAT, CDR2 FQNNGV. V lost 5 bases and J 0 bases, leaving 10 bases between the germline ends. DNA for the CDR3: TGTGCCAGCAGCCGTAGCGGATACCAAGAGACCCAGTACTTC. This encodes CASSRSGYQETQYF. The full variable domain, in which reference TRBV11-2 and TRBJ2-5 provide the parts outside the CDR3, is EAGVAQSPRYKIIEKRQSVAFWCNPISGHATLYWYQQILGQGPKLLIQFQNNGVVDDSQLPKDRFSAERLKGVDSTLKIQPAKLEDSAVYLCASSRSGYQETQYFGPGTRLLVL.